A selection of T cell receptor beta chains follows, all from one sample in a study of blood T cell repertoires in COVID-19. The table came from immunoSEQ multiplex PCR; TCRdb's copy has only in-frame clones and leaves some out. The data show tens of thousands of clones, with 70% to 90% seen just once and roughly 15% held by the top ten. Sequenced sample: peripheral blood. The receptor source for this set is a woman in her 70s with acute or convalescent COVID-19. Each CDR3 is given with its conserved first and last residue. The D gene is left open where the match is weak. Some rows mark clone size as missing; the rest say once, few, many or name a class of expanded clone.

j_call d_call v_call cdr3_length clone_size cdr3_nt cdr3_aa
TRBJ2-1 TRBD2 TRBV30 14 . TGTGCCTGGAGTGTGGGACTAGCGGACAATGAGCAGTTCTTC CAWSVGLADNEQFF
TRBJ2-5 TRBD2 TRBV27 17 . TGTGCCAGCAGTCCTATCCGACTAGCGGGGGACCAAGAGACCCAGTACTTC CASSPIRLAGDQETQYF
TRBJ2-1 TRBD2 TRBV27 16 . TGTGCCAGCAGTACTCCCGGGACTAGCGGCTACAATGAGCAGTTCTTC CASSTPGTSGYNEQFF
TRBJ1-3 TRBD1 TRBV11-3 14 . TGTGCCAGCAGGACAGGGTCTGCGGGAAACACCATATATTTT CASRTGSAGNTIYF
TRBJ2-1 TRBD1 TRBV6-2/TRBV6-3 15 once TGTGCCAGCAGTTCCGTCGGACAGGGACGTACTGAGCAGTTCTTC CASSSVGQGRTEQFF
TRBJ2-2 TRBD2 TRBV7-2 14 . TGTGCCAGCAGCGGTACTAGCGGGATCGGGGAGCTGTTTTTT CASSGTSGIGELFF
TRBJ1-2 . TRBV19 14 . TGTGCCAGTAGTCCGTCCCAGGGCCTCTATGGCTACACCTTC CASSPSQGLYGYTF
TRBJ1-1 TRBD1 TRBV6-2/TRBV6-3 18 few TGTGCCAGCAGCCCCTCCCTGGACAGGGTCGAAGGGGACACTGAAGCTTTCTTT CASSPSLDRVEGDTEAFF
TRBJ1-2 . TRBV21-1 14 . TGTGCCAGCAATCACCGGGACAGGTCCTATGGCTACACCTTC CASNHRDRSYGYTF
TRBJ2-2 TRBD1 TRBV19 17 . TGTGCCAGTAGTATCCGACCCGGGACAGGGTACACCGGGGAGCTGTTTTTT CASSIRPGTGYTGELFF
TRBJ1-5 . TRBV5-5 16 . TGTGCCAGCAGCCCGGAGGGGCAGCGCACATATCAGCCCCAGCATTTT CASSPEGQRTYQPQHF
TRBJ2-5 . TRBV10-2 14 . TGCGCCAGCAGACCCGGCGGAAACCAAGAGACCCAGTACTTC CASRPGGNQETQYF
TRBJ2-1 TRBD1 TRBV10-2 13 . TGCGCCAGCAGGACAGGGAACAGCAATGAGCAGTTCTTC CASRTGNSNEQFF
TRBJ2-4 TRBD2 TRBV5-1 14 . TGCGCCAGCAGCTTGTCCGGGGGGAATTACATTCAGTACTTC CASSLSGGNYIQYF